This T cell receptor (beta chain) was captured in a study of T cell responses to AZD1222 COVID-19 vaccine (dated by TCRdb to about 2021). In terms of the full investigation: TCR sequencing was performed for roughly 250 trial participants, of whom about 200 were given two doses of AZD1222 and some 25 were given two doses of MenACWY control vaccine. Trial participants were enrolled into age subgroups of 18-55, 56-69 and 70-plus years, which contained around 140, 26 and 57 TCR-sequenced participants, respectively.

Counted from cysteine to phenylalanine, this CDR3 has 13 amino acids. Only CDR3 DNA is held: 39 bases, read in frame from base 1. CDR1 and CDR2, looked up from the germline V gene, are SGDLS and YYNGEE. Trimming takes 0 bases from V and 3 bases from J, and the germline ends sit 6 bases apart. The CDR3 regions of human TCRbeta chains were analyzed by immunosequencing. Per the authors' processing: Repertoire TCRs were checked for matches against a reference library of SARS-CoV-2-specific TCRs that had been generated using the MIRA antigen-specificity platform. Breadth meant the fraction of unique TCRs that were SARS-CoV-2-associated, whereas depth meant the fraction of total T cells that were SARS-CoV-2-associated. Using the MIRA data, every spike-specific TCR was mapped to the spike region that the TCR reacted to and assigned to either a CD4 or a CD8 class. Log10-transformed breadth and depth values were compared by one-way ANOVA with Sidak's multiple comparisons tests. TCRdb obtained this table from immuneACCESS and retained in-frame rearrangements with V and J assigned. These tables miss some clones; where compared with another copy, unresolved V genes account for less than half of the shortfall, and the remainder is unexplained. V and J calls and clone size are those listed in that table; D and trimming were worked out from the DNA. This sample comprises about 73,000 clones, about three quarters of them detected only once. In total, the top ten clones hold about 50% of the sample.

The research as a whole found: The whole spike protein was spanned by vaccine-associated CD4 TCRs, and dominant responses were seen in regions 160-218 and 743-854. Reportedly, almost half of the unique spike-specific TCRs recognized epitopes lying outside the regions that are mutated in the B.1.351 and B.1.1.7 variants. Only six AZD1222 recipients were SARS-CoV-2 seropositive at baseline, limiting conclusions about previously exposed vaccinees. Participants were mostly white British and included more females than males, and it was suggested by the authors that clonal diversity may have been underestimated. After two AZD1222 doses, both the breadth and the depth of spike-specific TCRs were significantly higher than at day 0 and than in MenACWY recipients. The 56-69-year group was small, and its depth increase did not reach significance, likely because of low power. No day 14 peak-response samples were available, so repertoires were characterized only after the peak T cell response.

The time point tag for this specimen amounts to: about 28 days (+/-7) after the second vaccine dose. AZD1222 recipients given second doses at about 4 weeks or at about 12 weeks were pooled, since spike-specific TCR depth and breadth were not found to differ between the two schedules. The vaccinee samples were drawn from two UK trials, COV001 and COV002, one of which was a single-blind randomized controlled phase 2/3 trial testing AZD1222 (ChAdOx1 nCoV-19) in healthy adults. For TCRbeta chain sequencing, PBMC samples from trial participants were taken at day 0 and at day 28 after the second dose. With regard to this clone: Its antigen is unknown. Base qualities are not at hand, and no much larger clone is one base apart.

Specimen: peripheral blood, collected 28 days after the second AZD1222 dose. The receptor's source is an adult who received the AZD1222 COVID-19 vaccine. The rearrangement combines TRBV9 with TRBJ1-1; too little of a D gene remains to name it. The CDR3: CASSVGPDTEAFF. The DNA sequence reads TGTGCCAGCAGCGTAGGGCCCGACACTGAAGCTTTCTTT. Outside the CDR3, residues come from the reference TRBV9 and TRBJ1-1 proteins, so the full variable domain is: DSGVTQTPKHLITATGQRVTLRCSPRSGDLSVYWYQQSLDQGLQFLIQYYNGEERAKGNILERFSAQQFPDLHSELNLSSLELGDSALYFCASSVGPDTEAFFGQGTRLTVV.